This entry features one T cell receptor (beta chain) sequence. In the source study's methods: Estimates of nucleated cell counts were drawn from the amplification of reference gene primers. Sequencing used immunoSEQ multiplex PCR; TCRdb keeps in-frame clones, though not all of them. V, J and clone size are those of that table, while D and trimming were read from the DNA. The sample includes 150,000 or so clones, 70% to 90% of them seen just once. This specimen comes from a study of blood T cell repertoires in COVID-19. Study context: The samples span acute and convalescent COVID-19 from the United States, Italy and Spain. In each case, the material was cDNA or gDNA derived from T cells, B-cell-depleted T cells, or PBMCs.

The CDR3 contains 16 residues. Germline lookup yields CDR1 KGHDR and CDR2 SFDVKD. Germline trimming cut 5 bases from V and 2 bases from J; bases unmatched to any gene: 11. Sample: peripheral blood. The receptor was isolated from a human donor in a cohort sampled during active COVID-19. The chain links TRBV24-1 to TRBJ2-7, with 7 nucleotides matching TRBD1. CDR3: CATSGDRVSIPYEQYF. In DNA, the CDR3 is TGTGCCACCAGTGGAGACAGGGTTTCTATCCCCTACGAGCAGTACTTC.